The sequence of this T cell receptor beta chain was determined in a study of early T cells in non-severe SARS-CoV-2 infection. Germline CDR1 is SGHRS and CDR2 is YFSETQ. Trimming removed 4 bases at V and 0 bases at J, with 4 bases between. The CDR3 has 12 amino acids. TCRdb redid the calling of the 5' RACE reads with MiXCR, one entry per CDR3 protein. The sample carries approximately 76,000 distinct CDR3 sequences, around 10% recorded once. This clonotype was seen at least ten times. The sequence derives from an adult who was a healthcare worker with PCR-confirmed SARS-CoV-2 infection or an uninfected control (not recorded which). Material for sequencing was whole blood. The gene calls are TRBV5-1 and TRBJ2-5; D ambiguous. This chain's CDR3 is CASSPNQETQYF. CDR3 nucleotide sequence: TGCGCCAGCAGCCCGAACCAAGAGACCCAGTACTTC.